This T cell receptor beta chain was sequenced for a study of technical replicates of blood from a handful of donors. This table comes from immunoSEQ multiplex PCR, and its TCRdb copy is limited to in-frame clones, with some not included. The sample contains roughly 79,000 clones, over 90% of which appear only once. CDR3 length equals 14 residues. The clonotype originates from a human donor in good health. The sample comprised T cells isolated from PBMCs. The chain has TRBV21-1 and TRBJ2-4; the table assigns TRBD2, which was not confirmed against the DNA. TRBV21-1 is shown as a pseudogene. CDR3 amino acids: CASSKLWTSRIQYF. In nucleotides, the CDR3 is TGTGCCAGCAGCAAACTCTGGACTAGCCGGATTCAGTACTTC.